These 23 T cell receptor beta chains were all obtained from the same sample, sequenced in a study of T cells in Graves' hyperthyroidism and ophthalmopathy. Authors of the study amplified TCR beta CDR3 regions from RNA transcripts. In the first-round RT-PCR of the TCR CDR3, the HTBI primer set was used. TCRdb reprocessed the multiplex PCR reads via MiXCR and lists one record per CDR3 protein. Seen here are hundreds of thousands of distinct CDR3 sequences, 14% observed once, and the top ten hold roughly 10%. The sequencing input was blood. The receptor set was obtained from a woman younger than 30 with Graves' hyperthyroidism.

This clonotype was observed a handful of times. The rearrangement links TRBV19 to TRBJ1-2; D uncertain. Germline assignment: CDR1 LNHDA and CDR2 SQIVND (reference sequence). V gave up 5 bases and J gave up 9 bases, with 19 bases separating them. The CDR3 is 14 residues long. The CDR3 DNA reads as TGTGCCAGTAGTCCTCGTGGGAGAGCTGTGAGCTACACCTTC. The encoded protein is CASSPRGRAVSYTF.

This clonotype was picked up many times. The chain has TRBV6-2 or TRBV6-3 and TRBJ1-1; D not certain. CDR3 size: 15 residues. With 0 bases removed from V and 4 bases from J, the gap between germline ends came to 12 bases. Germline CDR1 reads MNHEY; CDR2 reads SVGEGT. CDR3 DNA: TGTGCCAGCAGTTACTCGAGGTCGGGAGGCACTGAAGCTTTCTTT. Its protein product is CASSYSRSGGTEAFF.

This clonotype was observed a handful of times. The chain recombines TRBV2 with TRBJ2-3; D is undetermined. This CDR3 is built from 13 residues. Per the germline V gene, CDR1 is SNHLY and CDR2 is FYNNEI. V was trimmed by 5 bases and J by 8 bases, leaving 14 bases between them. The CDR3 spells CASSLDRWGTQYF. The CDR3 bases are TGTGCCAGCAGTCTTGACCGATGGGGTACGCAGTATTTT.

This chain links TRBV4-1 with TRBJ1-5; 8 nucleotides line up with TRBD1. CDR1 is MGHRA and CDR2 is YSYEKL in the germline V gene. V shed 4 bases and J 7 bases; nucleotides not matched to a gene: 12. CDR3 length equals 16 residues. CDR3 coding DNA: TGCGCCAGCAGCCTCGGTATGGACAGGGCGGGGCAGCCCCAGCATTTT. Translating it yields CASSLGMDRAGQPQHF.

V gene TRBV4-3 combines with J gene TRBJ2-7; no reliable D call. Per the germline V gene, CDR1 is LGHNA and CDR2 is YSLEER. The germline V and J ends were trimmed by 1 base and 2 bases, with 18 bases remaining between them. The CDR3 is made up of 17 amino acids. This CDR3 reads CASSQGRPVAAAYEQYF. CDR3 coding DNA: TGCGCCAGCAGCCAAGGCCGGCCCGTAGCAGCCGCCTACGAGCAGTACTTC.

This clonotype was counted at least ten times. This sequence joins TRBV30 and TRBJ2-4; D is possibly TRBD1 (6 bases). Trimming left V 3 bases short and J 1 base short, with 19 bases between. The CDR3 totals 17 residues. Germline V lookup: CDR1 GTSNPN, CDR2 SVGIG (reference sequence). CDR3 amino acids: CAWSRIGTTGAKNIQYF. CDR3 sequence (DNA): TGTGCCTGGAGCCGTATCGGGACAACGGGGGCCAAAAACATTCAGTACTTC.

The chain uses TRBV2 and TRBJ2-7; maybe TRBD1 (5 bases). Germline CDR1 reads SNHLY; CDR2 reads FYNNEI. V was shortened by 6 bases and J by 2 bases, with 17 bases between the two germline ends. The CDR3 has 15 residues. CDR3 sequence: CASRRTYFGAYEQYF. The DNA for the CDR3 is TGTGCCAGCAGGAGGACATATTTCGGAGCCTACGAGCAGTACTTC.

The rearrangement links TRBV18 to TRBJ2-5; TRBD2 aligns across 7 bases. This CDR3 region has 18 residues. CDR1 KGHSH and CDR2 LQKENI come from the germline V gene. The V gene end was trimmed by 0 bases and the J gene end by 5 bases; junction bases not matched to a gene: 15. The CDR3 is CASSPPFGGTGGFETQYF. The CDR3 nucleotides are TGTGCCAGCTCACCACCGTTTGGTGGGACGGGGGGATTCGAGACCCAGTACTTC.

The genes are TRBV7-9 and TRBJ2-7, with 9 bases aligning to TRBD1. With 5 bases clipped from V and 0 bases from J, the junction kept 5 bases outside the gene matches. This CDR3 region has 15 residues. Per the germline V gene, CDR1 is SEHNR and CDR2 is FQNEAQ (reference sequence). CDR3 nucleotides: TGTGCCAGCAGCGGATGGACAGGGGACTCCTACGAGCAGTACTTC. This sequence encodes CASSGWTGDSYEQYF.

This clonotype was observed many times. The rearrangement uses TRBV27 and TRBJ2-1; no clear D. Looked up from germline, CDR1 is MNHEY and CDR2 is SMNVEV (reference sequence). V lost 2 bases and J lost 4, with 12 bases in between. The CDR3 runs to 15 residues. This chain's CDR3 is CASSLSEPPYNEQFF. The CDR3 DNA is TGTGCCAGCAGTTTAAGCGAGCCTCCGTACAATGAGCAGTTCTTC.

This clonotype was seen more than once but under ten times. The rearrangement links TRBV10-2 to TRBJ2-1; 11 bases align to TRBD2. There are 18 residues in the CDR3. Germline V gene sequence: CDR1 WSHSY, CDR2 SAAADI. The V and J ends lost 8 bases and 4 bases, in that order; junction bases with no gene match: 16. CDR3 loop: CASWGGGASGRWYNEQFF. CDR3 nucleotide sequence: TGCGCCAGCTGGGGGGGGGGGGCTAGCGGGAGGTGGTACAATGAGCAGTTCTTC.

This clonotype has at least ten counts. This chain links TRBV20-1 with TRBJ1-1, with a tentative D call TRBD1 (5 bases). CDR1 is DFQATT, CDR2 SNEGSKA, per germline (reference sequence). The ends were cut back, 2 bases at V and 1 base at J, with 11 bases in the middle. The CDR3 has 14 residues. In DNA, the CDR3 is TGCAGTGCTAGAATCCCGGGGGGGAACACTGAAGCTTTCTTT. The encoded protein is CSARIPGGNTEAFF.

This clonotype was observed at least ten times. CDR3 bases: TGTGCCAGCAGTTTACGCCAGATCACCTACGAGCAGTACTTC. Protein sequence: CASSLRQITYEQYF. J is TRBJ2-7 and V is TRBV28; no reliable D call. The V end was cut by 2 bases, the J end by 2 bases, with 10 bases between. This CDR3 has 14 residues. Looked up from germline, CDR1 is MDHEN and CDR2 is SYDVKM.

The rearrangement joins TRBV9 to TRBJ2-1; 11 positions match TRBD2. V shed 0 bases and J 6 bases; nucleotides not matched to a gene: 5. Per germline, CDR1 SGDLS and CDR2 YYNGEE. This CDR3 is built from 16 residues. The CDR3 DNA is TGTGCCAGCAGCGTAGCCGCCGGGACTAGCGGCAATGAGCAGTTCTTC. It codes for CASSVAAGTSGNEQFF.

Comment on this clonotype: The conserved phenylalanine or tryptophan is not found at the CDR3 terminus, so this likely reflects a read error. The rearrangement links TRBV28 to TRBJ2-7; 7 nucleotides line up with TRBD1. The CDR3 is made up of 14 amino acids. J gave up 2 bases and V 8 bases, and 9 bases lay outside the gene matches. Per the germline V gene, CDR1 is MDHEN and CDR2 is SYDVKM. The CDR3 DNA follows: TGTGCCAGCGTGAAGGGGGCGCGAACCTACGAGCAGTACTAC. This codes for CASVKGARTYEQYY.

This clonotype was recorded at least ten times. The chain uses TRBV19 and TRBJ2-1, with TRBD2 matching 9 bases. This CDR3 spans 16 amino acids. Trimming took 0 bases from V and 9 from J; bases not matched to a gene: 9. CDR1 and CDR2 from the germline V gene are LNHDA and SQIVND (reference sequence). CDR3: CASSIDLGLATFEQFF. CDR3 nucleotides: TGTGCCAGTAGTATAGATCTGGGACTAGCTACTTTTGAGCAGTTCTTC. The entire variable domain, with the rest obtained from reference TRBV19 and TRBJ2-1, is as follows: DGGITQSPKYLFRKEGQNVTLSCEQNLNHDAMYWYRQDPGQGLRLIYYSQIVNDFQKGDIAEGYSVSREKKESFPLTVTSAQKNPTAFYLCASSIDLGLATFEQFFGPGTRLTVL.

This clonotype was recorded at least ten times. V usage is TRBV6-1 and J usage is TRBJ1-1; D gene uncertain. This CDR3 has 15 amino acids. Germline V gene data show CDR1 as MNHNS and CDR2 as SASEGT. Trimming removed 5 bases from V and 5 bases from J, with 18 bases in between. CDR3 DNA: TGTGCCAGCAGTCCATCATACAACTCGGGAACTGAAGCTTTCTTT. It yields the protein CASSPSYNSGTEAFF.

In this sample, this clonotype turned up many times. The chain joins TRBV20-1 to TRBJ2-3, with a tentative D call TRBD1 (5 bases). The CDR3 consists of 14 residues. Deletions cut 0 bases from V and 1 base from J, with 8 bases between. From germline, CDR1 is DFQATT and CDR2 SNEGSKA (reference sequence). The CDR3 region has the DNA TGCAGTGCTAGAGATGCCAGGGGCACAGATACGCAGTATTTT. Protein: CSARDARGTDTQYF.

The chain carries TRBV7-8 and TRBJ2-7; the D is unclear. Trimming stripped 2 bases from V and 2 bases from J, with 16 bases between. The germline gives CDR1 SGHVS, CDR2 FQNEAQ. This CDR3 spans 16 amino acids. The CDR3 coding sequence is TGTGCCAGCAGCTTAATGCGCTCCACTCCCCCCTACGAGCAGTACTTC. This sequence encodes CASSLMRSTPPYEQYF. Variable domain in full (rest from reference TRBV7-8 and TRBJ2-7): GAGVSQSPRYKVAKRGQDVALRCDPISGHVSLFWYQQALGQGPEFLTYFQNEAQLDKSGLPSDRFFAERPEGSVSTLKIQRTQQEDSAVYLCASSLMRSTPPYEQYFGPGTRLTVT.

This clonotype was seen a handful of times. One end of the junction is discordant with germline, which a read error may explain. The chain couples TRBV10-3 to TRBJ2-1, with a possible D match to TRBD1 (5 bases). Germline V CDR1 and CDR2: ENHRY, SYGVKD. The CDR3 runs 14 residues. The CDR3 reads CAIGESQGYNEQFF. The DNA of the CDR3 is TGTGCCATCGGTGAGTCTCAGGGCTACAATGAGCAGTTCTTC.

This clonotype was found a few times. The chain is built from TRBV4-3 and TRBJ2-1; TRBD2 matches at 11 bases. The CDR3 is 13 amino acids. The junction had 6 bases not matched to a gene; V was cut back by 1 base and J by 16 bases. Germline V gene lookup returns CDR1 LGHNA and CDR2 YSLEER. The CDR3, as DNA: TGCGCCAGCAGCCAAGGACTAGCGGGAATAGTTTTCTTC. Translating gives CASSQGLAGIVFF.

This clonotype was recorded many times. V usage is TRBV20-1 and J usage is TRBJ1-1; the D gene is possibly TRBD1 (5 bases). CDR3 length: 15 residues. The germline CDR1 and CDR2 sequences are DFQATT and SNEGSKA (reference sequence). V shed 3 bases and J shed 4 bases, with 18 bases lying between them. The CDR3 reads CSASQGAELSTEAFF. The CDR3, as DNA: TGCAGTGCTAGTCAAGGGGCCGAGTTGTCCACTGAAGCTTTCTTT.

This clonotype was seen a handful of times. The CDR3 sequence is CASSFPSFESTSGANVLTF. In nucleotides, the CDR3 is TGTGCCAGCAGCTTCCCCTCTTTTGAAAGCACCTCTGGGGCCAACGTCCTGACTTTC. The chain joins TRBV7-8 to TRBJ2-6; D unclear. This CDR3 has 19 amino acids. Per germline, CDR1 SGHVS and CDR2 FQNEAQ. Deletions cut 3 bases from V and 0 bases from J, with 18 bases between.